The rows below give T cell receptor beta chains drawn from one sample of a study of Graves' ophthalmopathy and Graves' hyperthyroidism. TCRdb processed the multiplex PCR reads anew with MiXCR; each CDR3 protein has one entry. The sample shows over 650,000 distinct CDR3 sequences, about 40% of them seen only once. Source material: peripheral blood. The source of these receptors is an adult man with Graves' ophthalmopathy. Each CDR3 is given with its conserved first and last residue. Each record gives: D gene, V gene, J gene, clone size, CDR3 protein, CDR3 DNA. A D gene is named only where the DNA matches it firmly. Size is stated for part of the rows, as once, few or many counts, or as a class when the clone is expanded.

NA	TRBV7-2	TRBJ2-1	NA	CASSLGRVKAGAYEQFF	TGTGCCAGCAGCTTAGGAAGGGTGAAGGCAGGCGCGTACGAGCAGTTCTTC
NA	TRBV7-9	TRBJ1-1	many	CASSPPGLGNTEAFF	TGTGCCAGCAGCCCCCCGGGGTTGGGGAACACTGAAGCTTTCTTT
NA	TRBV7-9	TRBJ2-1	NA	CASSLADEQFF	TGTGCCAGCAGCTTAGCGGATGAGCAGTTCTTC
TRBD1	TRBV7-9	TRBJ2-7	NA	CASSPTAGGKRFINEQYF	TGTGCCAGCAGCCCGACGGCAGGGGGTAAGAGGTTCATCAACGAGCAGTACTTC
NA	TRBV28	TRBJ1-4	NA	CASSSQFNEKLFF	TGTGCCAGCAGTTCACAGTTTAATGAAAAACTGTTTTTT
TRBD1	TRBV14	TRBJ1-1	NA	CASSHQGGDTEAFF	TGTGCCAGCAGCCACCAGGGGGGAGACACTGAAGCTTTCTTT
NA	TRBV25-1	TRBJ1-1	NA	CASRIDFAGTNTEAFF	TGTGCCAGCAGAATAGACTTCGCAGGGACTAACACTGAAGCTTTCTTT
TRBD1	TRBV12-3/TRBV12-4	TRBJ1-1	many	CATSYRGNTEAFF	TGTGCCACCTCTTACAGGGGGAACACTGAAGCTTTCTTT
NA	TRBV7-6	TRBJ1-2	NA	CASSLRPTHGYTF	TGTGCCAGCAGCTTAAGGCCGACCCATGGCTACACCTTC
NA	TRBV4-1	TRBJ1-5	few	CASSQDANWHANQPQHF	TGCGCCAGCAGCCAAGATGCAAATTGGCATGCGAATCAGCCCCAGCATTTT
NA	TRBV7-3	TRBJ2-5	NA	CASSRSAGSGETQYF	TGTGCCAGCAGCCGCTCCGCCGGGAGCGGAGAGACCCAGTACTTC
NA	TRBV15	TRBJ2-2	many	CATSRVKLANTGELFF	TGTGCCACCAGCAGAGTCAAGCTGGCGAACACCGGGGAGCTGTTTTTT
TRBD2	TRBV7-8	TRBJ2-7	NA	CASRGTSKGLEQYF	TGTGCCAGCAGAGGGACTAGCAAGGGCCTCGAGCAGTACTTC
NA	TRBV9	TRBJ1-1	NA	CASSGRAGAEAFF	TGTGCCAGCAGCGGCCGAGCGGGGGCTGAAGCTTTCTTT
NA	TRBV25-1	TRBJ2-3	many	CASSHRGVSTDTQYF	TGTGCCAGCAGCCATAGGGGAGTTAGCACAGATACGCAGTATTTT
NA	TRBV2	TRBJ1-3	many	CASSDRGSGNTIYF	TGTGCCAGCAGTGACAGGGGCTCTGGAAACACCATATATTTT
NA	TRBV24-1	TRBJ2-1	NA	CATSDPPGERIGYNEQFF	TGTGCCACCAGTGATCCACCAGGGGAGAGGATTGGCTACAATGAGCAGTTCTTC
NA	TRBV25-1	TRBJ2-2	many	CASSGGSTNTGELFF	TGTGCCAGCAGCGGGGGCAGCACGAACACCGGGGAGCTGTTTTTT
TRBD1	TRBV10-3	TRBJ1-2	NA	CAISERTGLEGYGYTF	TGTGCCATCAGTGAGCGGACAGGTCTAGAGGGCTATGGCTACACCTTC
TRBD1	TRBV11-2	TRBJ1-6	NA	CASRPGQGANSPLHF	TGCGCCAGCAGGCCCGGACAGGGAGCCAATTCACCCCTCCACTTT
NA	TRBV30	TRBJ1-6	NA	CAWSSRISNSPLHF	TGTGCCTGGAGTTCGAGGATTAGCAATTCACCCCTCCACTTT
NA	TRBV5-1	TRBJ1-4	many	CASSFSQGEKLFF	TGCGCCAGCAGCTTCTCGCAGGGTGAAAAACTGTTTTTT
NA	TRBV20-1	TRBJ2-7	few	CSASAPRTSSSYEQYF	TGCAGTGCTAGTGCCCCTCGGACCTCCAGTAGTTACGAGCAGTACTTC
NA	TRBV12-3/TRBV12-4	TRBJ1-6	NA	CASSHKIRASPLHF	TGTGCCAGCAGCCACAAAATCAGGGCTTCACCCCTCCACTTT
NA	TRBV15	TRBJ1-5	once	CATRWSGDKPQHF	TGTGCCACCCGTTGGTCAGGGGACAAGCCCCAGCATTTT
NA	TRBV9	TRBJ2-5	few	CASSVPGGTQYF	TGTGCCAGCAGCGTCCCCGGGGGGACCCAGTACTTC
NA	TRBV7-9	TRBJ1-1	many	CASSLGSGMAFF	TGTGCCAGCAGCTTAGGATCGGGGATGGCTTTCTTT
NA	TRBV29-1	TRBJ2-5	NA	CSVVIVGGFSFNEQYF	TGCAGCGTTGTAATAGTGGGCGGCTTCTCCTTCAATGAGCAGTACTTC
NA	TRBV4-2	TRBJ1-5	few	CASSQASDSGQPQHF	TGTGCCAGCAGCCAAGCATCGGACTCCGGCCAACCCCAGCATTTT
TRBD2	TRBV20-1	TRBJ2-7	NA	CSARDLAAGEYEQYF	TGCAGTGCTAGAGATCTGGCAGCGGGGGAGTACGAGCAGTACTTC
NA	TRBV12-3/TRBV12-4	TRBJ1-2	NA	CASRPYGTLHGYTF	TGTGCCAGCAGACCTTACGGGACGCTCCATGGCTACACCTTC
TRBD1	TRBV6-5	TRBJ1-2	many	CATGPMTGVGYTF	TGTGCCACCGGTCCGATGACAGGGGTTGGCTACACCTTC
NA	TRBV29-1	TRBJ2-5	many	CSAEGGGETQYF	TGCAGCGCTGAGGGGGGAGGGGAGACCCAGTACTTC
TRBD1	TRBV14	TRBJ2-7	many	CASSHSPGTGAEQYF	TGTGCCAGCAGCCACAGTCCCGGGACAGGGGCCGAGCAGTACTTC
TRBD2	TRBV7-9	TRBJ2-2	many	CASLGPGLSTGELFF	TGTGCCAGCCTGGGCCCGGGACTAAGCACCGGGGAGCTGTTTTTT
TRBD1	TRBV25-1	TRBJ1-1	few	CASREGTGWTFF	TGTGCCAGCAGGGAGGGGACAGGGTGGACTTTCTTT
TRBD1	TRBV2	TRBJ1-6	NA	CASTPGGNNSPLHF	TGTGCCAGCACCCCAGGGGGCAACAATTCACCCCTCCACTTT
NA	TRBV5-8	TRBJ2-5	many	CASSLFETQYF	TGTGCCAGCAGCTTGTTTGAGACCCAGTACTTC
NA	TRBV2	TRBJ1-5	many	CASSEMRPSNQPQHF	TGTGCCAGCAGTGAAATGAGGCCCAGCAATCAGCCCCAGCATTTT
NA	TRBV12-3/TRBV12-4	TRBJ1-1	few	CASSQTGKGHTEAFF	TGTGCCAGCAGTCAAACCGGGAAGGGGCACACTGAAGCTTTCTTT
NA	TRBV7-2	TRBJ1-1	NA	CARSGPAEAFF	TGTGCTAGAAGCGGGCCCGCTGAAGCTTTCTTT
TRBD1	TRBV20-1	TRBJ1-3	many	CSATGQGSSGNTIYF	TGCAGTGCAACCGGACAGGGGAGCTCTGGAAACACCATATATTTT
NA	TRBV9	TRBJ1-3	many	CASSASGASGNTIYF	TGTGCCAGCAGCGCTTCAGGGGCCTCTGGAAACACCATATATTTT
TRBD1	TRBV7-9	TRBJ2-5	NA	CASSSGTGGNQPQYF	TGTGCCAGCAGCTCCGGGACAGGGGGGAATCAGCCCCAGTACTTC
NA	TRBV12-3/TRBV12-4	TRBJ1-4	NA	CASSLEDSGFNEKLFF	TGTGCCAGCAGTTTAGAGGACAGTGGCTTTAATGAAAAACTGTTTTTT
TRBD2	TRBV5-1	TRBJ2-5	many	CASSPQPRSGGETQYF	TGCGCCAGCAGCCCCCAGCCCCGCTCGGGGGGAGAGACCCAGTACTTC